This is a list of T cell receptor beta chains from one sample in a study of regulatory T cells in long-lasting Graves disease. TCRdb recomputed calls from the multiplex PCR reads with MiXCR, one row per CDR3 protein. The table records a few hundred thousand distinct CDR3 sequences, around 21% of them present only once. Sequenced here: peripheral blood mononuclear cells (PBMCs), sampled when the disease was refractory, from a patient treated with antithyroid drugs. These receptors were taken from a female donor with Graves disease. CDR3s include the opening cysteine and the closing phenylalanine or tryptophan. The D gene is left open where the match is weak. The size entry is marked missing in some rows and otherwise reads once, few, many or a size class.

cdr3_aa cdr3_nt d_call clone_size j_call v_call
CASSRQGRETQYF TGTGCCAGCAGTCGACAGGGCAGGGAGACCCAGTACTTC TRBD1 many TRBJ2-5 TRBV2
CASTPLNGANVLTF TGTGCCAGCACCCCCCTAAATGGGGCCAACGTCCTGACTTTC . few TRBJ2-6 TRBV5-5
CASSYTLGAETQYF TGTGCCAGCAGTTACACTCTGGGCGCAGAGACCCAGTACTTC . . TRBJ2-5 TRBV6-2/TRBV6-3
CASSSGLVGETQYF TGTGCCAGCAGCTCCGGACTAGTGGGAGAGACCCAGTACTTC TRBD2 few TRBJ2-5 TRBV9
CASSLGGGYDEQYF TGTGCCAGCAGCTTAGGAGGCGGGTACGACGAGCAGTACTTC . many TRBJ2-7 TRBV11-2
CASRLTRLAGLQETQYF TGTGCCAGCAGACTAACCCGCCTAGCGGGTCTTCAAGAGACCCAGTACTTC TRBD2 many TRBJ2-5 TRBV6-1
CASSLAETQYF TGTGCCAGCAGCTTAGCAGAGACCCAGTACTTC . many TRBJ2-5 TRBV5-6
CASSIGSGTTRELFF TGTGCCAGTAGTATTGGTAGCGGGACAACCCGGGAGCTGTTTTTT TRBD2 few TRBJ2-2 TRBV19
CASSYGRGDSYEQYF TGTGCCAGCAGTTACGGCAGGGGAGACTCCTACGAGCAGTACTTC . . TRBJ2-7 TRBV6-5
CASSSFGLAYEQYF TGTGCCAGCAGTTCCTTCGGGCTAGCCTACGAGCAGTACTTC . . TRBJ2-7 TRBV27
CSARRTGPNTEAFF TGCAGTGCTCGCCGGACAGGACCGAACACTGAAGCTTTCTTT TRBD1 many TRBJ1-1 TRBV20-1
CASSLGTAGGYTF TGTGCCAGCAGCTTAGGGACCGCCGGCGGCTACACCTTC . . TRBJ1-2 TRBV7-2
CASSAGTGANNSPLHF TGTGCCAGCTCGGCGGGGACAGGGGCTAACAATTCACCCCTCCACTTT TRBD1 . TRBJ1-6 TRBV18
CASSSGVGTGGNEQYF TGTGCCAGCAGCTCAGGAGTCGGGACAGGGGGCAACGAGCAGTACTTC TRBD1 many TRBJ2-7 TRBV7-3
CASSPMADGETQYF TGTGCCAGCTCACCTATGGCGGATGGGGAGACCCAGTACTTC . . TRBJ2-5 TRBV18
CASSGTGTGTQEQYF TGTGCCAGCAGCGGCACCGGGACAGGAACTCAGGAGCAGTACTTC TRBD1 few TRBJ2-7 TRBV9
CSARVPDRATEAFF TGCAGTGCTAGAGTCCCCGACAGGGCCACTGAAGCTTTCTTT TRBD1 . TRBJ1-1 TRBV20-1
CSVVPVRRNEQFF TGCAGCGTTGTTCCAGTTAGAAGGAATGAGCAGTTCTTC . . TRBJ2-1 TRBV29-1
CASSSTGVYNEQFF TGTGCCAGCAGTTCGACGGGCGTATACAATGAGCAGTTCTTC . many TRBJ2-1 TRBV27
CASNQGANEQFF TGTGCCAGCAACCAAGGGGCCAATGAGCAGTTCTTC . . TRBJ2-1 TRBV28
CASSGIYNEQFF TGTGCCAGCAGCGGAATTTACAATGAGCAGTTCTTC . . TRBJ2-1 TRBV28
CASKSQGSEQYF TGTGCCAGCAAGAGTCAGGGATCCGAGCAGTACTTC . . TRBJ2-7 TRBV2
CASSQEVDGELFF TGTGCCAGCAGCCAAGAAGTTGACGGGGAGCTGTTTTTT . . TRBJ2-2 TRBV14
CSARVGQGGNTIYF TGCAGTGCTAGAGTGGGACAGGGGGGAAACACCATATATTTT TRBD1 few TRBJ1-3 TRBV20-1
CAWRGQPNTEAFF TGTGCCTGGAGGGGACAGCCGAACACTGAAGCTTTCTTT TRBD1 few TRBJ1-1 TRBV30
CASRDRIPGTEAFF TGTGCCAGCAGGGACAGGATCCCGGGCACTGAAGCTTTCTTT TRBD1 many TRBJ1-1 TRBV2
CATSRYREDGGELFF TGTGCCACCAGCAGGTACAGGGAGGACGGCGGGGAGCTGTTTTTT . . TRBJ2-2 TRBV15
CSAAGGRVKTGELFF TGCAGTGCCGCCGGGGGCAGGGTCAAGACCGGGGAGCTGTTTTTT . . TRBJ2-2 TRBV20-1
CASSYPVWGIGANTEAFF TGTGCCAGCAGTTACCCCGTATGGGGTATCGGTGCGAACACTGAAGCTTTCTTT . few TRBJ1-1 TRBV6-2/TRBV6-3
CASSWQGSNEKLFF TGTGCCAGCAGTTGGCAGGGATCTAATGAAAAACTGTTTTTT . many TRBJ1-4 TRBV28
CASSQEQRGIQETQYF TGTGCCAGCAGCCAAGAGCAGCGGGGGATCCAAGAGACCCAGTACTTC TRBD2 . TRBJ2-5 TRBV14
CASSGEGQETQYF TGTGCCAGCAGTGGTGAGGGCCAAGAGACCCAGTACTTC . many TRBJ2-5 TRBV2
CASSSESGQETQYF TGTGCCAGCAGCTCTGAAAGCGGGCAAGAGACCCAGTACTTC . . TRBJ2-5 TRBV5-4
CASTPGTSSDTQYF TGTGCCAGCACCCCAGGGACTAGCTCGGATACGCAGTATTTT TRBD2 few TRBJ2-3 TRBV11-2
CASNPGRAHEQYF TGTGCCAGCAACCCGGGCAGGGCCCACGAGCAGTACTTC . many TRBJ2-7 TRBV6-1
CASSEAGTGNEKLFF TGTGCCAGCAGTGAAGCCGGGACAGGCAATGAAAAACTGTTTTTT TRBD1 many TRBJ1-4 TRBV28
CASSDLDRGYEQYF TGTGCCAGCAGTGACTTGGACCGTGGTTACGAGCAGTACTTC . many TRBJ2-7 TRBV2
CASGLFGEQFF TGTGCCAGCGGATTATTTGGTGAGCAGTTCTTC . . TRBJ2-1 TRBV12-3/TRBV12-4
CASSSQSAGETQYF TGCGCCAGCAGCTCACAAAGTGCCGGGGAGACCCAGTACTTC . many TRBJ2-5 TRBV5-1
CASSSPGGANIQYF TGTGCCAGCAGCTCACCCGGCGGGGCAAACATTCAGTACTTC . . TRBJ2-4 TRBV5-4
CAAGYGGYTF TGTGCCGCCGGGTACGGCGGCTACACCTTC . . TRBJ1-2 TRBV6-1
CASKLAGEFYEQYF TGTGCCAGTAAACTAGCGGGCGAGTTCTACGAGCAGTACTTC TRBD2 few TRBJ2-7 TRBV6-2/TRBV6-3
CASSWPPNTGELFF TGTGCCAGCAGCTGGCCCCCTAACACCGGGGAGCTGTTTTTT . . TRBJ2-2 TRBV7-9
CASSLADRLNYGYTF TGTGCCAGCAGCTTAGCGGACAGGCTTAACTATGGCTACACCTTC TRBD1 many TRBJ1-2 TRBV7-2
CASSYDRGGSGANVLTF TGTGCCAGCAGTTACGACAGGGGAGGGTCTGGGGCCAACGTCCTGACTTTC . many TRBJ2-6 TRBV6-5
CASSYLKDEQYF TGTGCCAGCAGTTACTTAAAGGACGAGCAGTACTTC . few TRBJ2-7 TRBV6-5
CASSSEGGGNTEAFF TGTGCCAGCAGCTCCGAGGGCGGAGGAAACACTGAAGCTTTCTTT . many TRBJ1-1 TRBV28
CAWGYQETQYF TGTGCCTGGGGGTACCAAGAGACCCAGTACTTC . few TRBJ2-5 TRBV30
CASSLEEGAGETQYF TGTGCCAGCAGCTTAGAGGAGGGGGCCGGGGAGACCCAGTACTTC . . TRBJ2-5 TRBV7-9
CSVGRGISTEAFF TGCAGCGTTGGAAGGGGGATTAGCACTGAAGCTTTCTTT . few TRBJ1-1 TRBV29-1
CASSQAGSGQGSGYTF TGCGCCAGCAGCCAAGCAGGGTCGGGACAGGGCTCTGGCTACACCTTC TRBD1 . TRBJ1-2 TRBV4-1
CASSMGIDSYEQYF TGTGCCAGTAGTATGGGAATCGACTCCTACGAGCAGTACTTC . . TRBJ2-7 TRBV19
CASSFQGALPYEQYF TGTGCCAGCAGCTTCCAGGGGGCATTGCCCTACGAGCAGTACTTC TRBD1 . TRBJ2-7 TRBV7-9
CASSVLAGPSGELFF TGTGCCAGCAGTGTCCTAGCGGGCCCATCCGGGGAGCTGTTTTTT TRBD2 many TRBJ2-2 TRBV6-1